The next 3 T cell receptor beta chains were all read from a single sample in a study of blood T cell repertoires in COVID-19. Generated by immunoSEQ multiplex PCR, the TCRdb table keeps only in-frame clones and is missing some. The sample has 200,000 to 300,000 clones, about 83% seen once. Sequenced sample: peripheral blood. These receptors were taken from a human donor in a cohort sampled during active COVID-19.

V usage is TRBV10-3 and J usage is TRBJ1-5; D not certain. CDR1 is ENHRY, CDR2 SYGVKD, per germline. There are 14 residues in the CDR3. The V end was cut by 4 bases, the J end by 0 bases, with 7 bases between. The CDR3 loop reads CAISVSHSNQPQHF. The CDR3 DNA follows: TGTGCCATCAGTGTCAGTCATAGCAATCAGCCCCAGCATTTT.

This chain uses TRBV5-1 with TRBJ2-6; 8 bases are a match to TRBD1. The germline CDR1 and CDR2 sequences are SGHRS and YFSETQ. J gave up 2 bases and V 2 bases, and 6 bases lay outside the gene matches. The length of the CDR3 is 17 residues. In DNA, the CDR3 is TGCGCCAGCAGCTTTGGCAGGGGGCAGGCTGGGGCCAACGTCCTGACTTTC. This translates into CASSFGRGQAGANVLTF.

This chain connects TRBV27 to TRBJ2-7; D is perhaps TRBD2 (5 bases). The CDR3 extends over 17 amino acids. CDR1 is MNHEY, CDR2 SMNVEV, per germline (reference sequence). V was pared by 0 bases and J by 0 bases, with 15 bases between. As DNA, the CDR3 is TGTGCCAGCAGTTTATCGAATTCAGCGGTAAGCTCCTACGAGCAGTACTTC. Translating gives CASSLSNSAVSSYEQYF.